The sequence of this TCR beta chain was determined in a study of CD8 T cells in ankylosing spondylitis. This clonotype was observed many times. Its antigen remains unknown. MiXCR was run by TCRdb on the 5' RACE reads, yielding one entry per CDR3 protein. The table lists 150,000 to 200,000 distinct CDR3 sequences, 18% of them singletons. Study observations and caveats: In reactive arthritis synovial fluid and blood, some motif variants had been reported before. Ankylosing spondylitis blood appeared to be characterized by a TCR beta motif of 8 or 9 highly homologous variants. Relatively rare in peripheral blood, disease-linked clones were also CD8+.

V was clipped by 7 bases and J by 4 bases, with 15 bases between them. Germline CDR1 and CDR2: MNHEY and SVGAGI. The CDR3 sequence is 14 residues long. Material for sequencing was blood, either unsorted or a sorted T cell fraction (not recorded which). The chain uses TRBV6-5 and TRBJ2-3, with D perhaps matching TRBD2 (6 bases). The source of this sequence is a male donor aged 10-35 years with ankylosing spondylitis or in good health (not recorded which). The CDR3 spells CASKVPGRSDTQYF. CDR3 in DNA: TGTGCCAGCAAGGTTCCAGGGAGGTCAGATACGCAGTATTTT.